This record concerns one TCR beta chain sequence. Its antigen remains unknown. The data were obtained in a study of cytomegalovirus exposure and HLA in healthy donors. The primer mix had 60 Vbeta and 13 Jbeta primers. Clones were read by immunoSEQ multiplex PCR, and TCRdb kept only the in-frame ones, dropping some. The table records roughly 130,000 clones, roughly 88% of them present only once. Germline values: CDR1 MGHRA, CDR2 YSYEKL. Losses at the gene ends were 4 bases for V and 2 bases for J; bases not matched to a gene: 8. This CDR3 spans 15 amino acids. Study conclusions and caveats: Several of the most significant clusters were apparently associated with common viral pathogens in a later analysis. The authors enumerated 150 to 200 TCR beta chains as linked to cytomegalovirus.

The receptor comes from a man aged 50 to 60 in good health and CMV-seronegative. Material for sequencing was PBMCs. The chain couples TRBV4-1 to TRBJ2-7, with 7 positions matching TRBD1. CDR3 amino acids: CASSLYLGGTYEQYF. In DNA form, the CDR3 reads TGCGCCAGCAGCCTTTACTTAGGGGGCACCTACGAGCAGTACTTC.